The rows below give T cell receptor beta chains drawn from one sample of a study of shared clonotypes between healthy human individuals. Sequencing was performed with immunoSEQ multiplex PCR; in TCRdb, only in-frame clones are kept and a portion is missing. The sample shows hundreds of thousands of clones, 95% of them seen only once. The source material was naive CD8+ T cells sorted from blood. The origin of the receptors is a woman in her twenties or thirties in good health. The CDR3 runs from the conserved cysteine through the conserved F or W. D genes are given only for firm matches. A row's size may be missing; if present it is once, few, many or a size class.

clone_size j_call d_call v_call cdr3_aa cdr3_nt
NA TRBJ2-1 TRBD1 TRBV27 CASSRGQGAMYEQFF TGTGCCAGCAGCCGAGGACAGGGGGCGATGTATGAGCAGTTCTTC
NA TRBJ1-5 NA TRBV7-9 CASSPPGGQPQHF TGTGCCAGCAGCCCCCCGGGAGGTCAGCCCCAGCATTTT
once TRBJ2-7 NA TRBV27 CASSLYTSHPEQYF TGTGCCAGCAGTTTATACACTAGCCATCCCGAGCAGTACTTC
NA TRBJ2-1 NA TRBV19 CASSISGDEQFF TGTGCCAGTAGTATATCGGGCGATGAGCAGTTCTTC
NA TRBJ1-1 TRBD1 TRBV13 CASSLRAGGWNTEAFF TGTGCCAGCAGCTTACGGGCAGGGGGTTGGAACACTGAAGCTTTCTTT
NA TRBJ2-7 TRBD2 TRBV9 CASSVDLAGREQYF TGTGCCAGCAGCGTAGATCTAGCGGGACGCGAGCAGTACTTC
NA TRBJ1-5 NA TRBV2 CASNPRAGSNQPQHF TGTGCCAGCAATCCCCGGGCGGGGAGCAATCAGCCCCAGCATTTT
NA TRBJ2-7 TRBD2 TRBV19 CASSIPGGPFNEQYF TGTGCCAGTAGTATTCCGGGAGGGCCATTCAACGAGCAGTACTTC
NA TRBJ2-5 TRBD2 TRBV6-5 CASSSGTSGQETQYF TGTGCCAGCAGCTCCGGGACTAGCGGACAAGAGACCCAGTACTTC
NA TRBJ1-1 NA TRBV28 CASSLGRGTEAFF TGTGCCAGCAGTTTGGGGAGGGGTACTGAAGCTTTCTTT
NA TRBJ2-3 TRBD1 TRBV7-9 CASSLPGTGGPDTQYF TGTGCCAGCAGCTTACCCGGGACAGGGGGCCCAGATACGCAGTATTTT
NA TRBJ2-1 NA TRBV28 CASSFRPGEDSEQFF TGTGCCAGCAGTTTTCGCCCGGGAGAGGATAGTGAGCAGTTCTTC
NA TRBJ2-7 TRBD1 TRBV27 CASSQGAHEQYF TGTGCCAGCAGTCAGGGGGCGCACGAGCAGTACTTC
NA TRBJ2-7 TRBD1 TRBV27 CASSLSWDRGEQYF TGTGCCAGCAGTTTATCGTGGGACAGGGGCGAGCAGTACTTC
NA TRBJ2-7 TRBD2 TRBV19 CASSIPSAGGPYEQYF TGTGCCAGTAGTATCCCCTCAGCGGGAGGGCCTTACGAGCAGTACTTC
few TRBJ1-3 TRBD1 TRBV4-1 CASSPGQSSGNTIYF TGCGCCAGCAGCCCGGGACAGAGCTCTGGAAACACCATATATTTT
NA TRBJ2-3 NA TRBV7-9 CASSLDGGRTDTQYF TGTGCCAGCAGCTTAGACGGGGGGCGCACAGATACGCAGTATTTT
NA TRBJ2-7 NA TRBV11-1 CASSEGLGRGYEQYF TGTGCCAGCTCAGAAGGCCTCGGGAGAGGCTACGAGCAGTACTTC
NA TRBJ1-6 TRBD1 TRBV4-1 CASSYAGTDNSPLHF TGCGCCAGCAGCTACGCCGGGACAGATAATTCACCCCTCCACTTT
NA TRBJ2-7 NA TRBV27 CASSEFPGSSYEQYF TGTGCCAGCAGTGAATTTCCGGGCAGCTCCTACGAGCAGTACTTC
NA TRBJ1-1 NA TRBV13 CASGSVGANTEAFF TGTGCCAGTGGGAGTGTGGGAGCAAACACTGAAGCTTTCTTT
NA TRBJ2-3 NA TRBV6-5 CASSYSGLGADTQYF TGTGCCAGCAGTTACTCGGGTCTGGGCGCAGATACGCAGTATTTT
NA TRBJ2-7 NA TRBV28 CASSLQGVYEQYF TGTGCCAGCAGTTTACAGGGCGTATACGAGCAGTACTTC
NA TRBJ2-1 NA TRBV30 CAWSPSSYNEQFF TGTGCCTGGAGCCCGAGCTCCTACAATGAGCAGTTCTTC
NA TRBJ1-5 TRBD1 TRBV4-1 CASSQGYTGVSNQPQHF TGCGCCAGCAGCCAAGGGTACACAGGGGTAAGCAATCAGCCCCAGCATTTT
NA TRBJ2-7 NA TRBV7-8 CASSSGANYEQYF TGTGCCAGCAGCTCAGGGGCAAATTACGAGCAGTACTTC
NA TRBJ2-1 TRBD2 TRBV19 CASGGLADHNEQFF TGTGCCAGTGGGGGACTAGCGGATCACAATGAGCAGTTCTTC
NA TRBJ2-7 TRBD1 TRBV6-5 CASSYGQGPEEQYF TGTGCCAGCAGTTACGGACAGGGGCCCGAAGAGCAGTACTTC
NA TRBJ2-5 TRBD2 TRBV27 CASSLQGAGGTETQYF TGTGCCAGCAGTTTACAGGGAGCGGGGGGGACTGAGACCCAGTACTTC
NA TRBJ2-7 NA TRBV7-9 CASSHRSYEQYF TGTGCCAGCAGCCACAGATCCTACGAGCAGTACTTC
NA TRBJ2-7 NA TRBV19 CASSIASGRYYEQYF TGTGCCAGTAGTATTGCGTCGGGACGCTACTACGAGCAGTACTTC
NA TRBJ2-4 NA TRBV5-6 CASSYFGSEGQNIQYF TGTGCCAGCAGCTACTTCGGGAGTGAGGGGCAAAACATTCAGTACTTC
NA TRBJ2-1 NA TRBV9 CASSVAGSSNEQFF TGTGCCAGCAGCGTGGCGGGAAGTTCGAATGAGCAGTTCTTC
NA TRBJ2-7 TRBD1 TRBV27 CASSLLGTGGNEQYF TGTGCCAGCAGTTTATTAGGGACAGGGGGCAACGAGCAGTACTTC
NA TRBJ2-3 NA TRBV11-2 CASSPGPGSTDTQYF TGTGCCAGCAGCCCCGGTCCCGGGTCCACAGATACGCAGTATTTT
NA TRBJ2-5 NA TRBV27 CASSLLGGETQYF TGTGCCAGCAGTTTATTAGGGGGGGAGACCCAGTACTTC
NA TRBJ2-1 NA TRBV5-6 CASSLGSRDPKYNEQFF TGTGCCAGCAGCTTGGGGAGTAGGGACCCCAAGTACAATGAGCAGTTCTTC
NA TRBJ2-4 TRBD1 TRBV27 CASPTGGTAKNIQYF TGTGCCAGTCCTACAGGGGGCACAGCCAAAAACATTCAGTACTTC
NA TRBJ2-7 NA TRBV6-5 CASSYSTGTNSYEQYF TGTGCCAGCAGTTACTCGACCGGGACGAACTCCTACGAGCAGTACTTC
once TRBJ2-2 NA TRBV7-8 CASSLEWGADGELFF TGTGCCAGCAGCTTAGAGTGGGGGGCCGACGGGGAGCTGTTTTTT
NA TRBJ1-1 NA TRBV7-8 CASSDLTGPMNTEAFF TGTGCCAGCAGCGACTTGACAGGACCAATGAACACTGAAGCTTTCTTT
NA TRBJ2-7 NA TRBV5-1 CASSLTDLGHEQYF TGCGCCAGCAGCTTGACGGACCTTGGCCACGAGCAGTACTTC